This entry describes one T cell receptor (beta chain). Its antigen is currently unknown. The record originates from a study of T cell repertoires in cytomegalovirus infection. TCRdb recomputed calls from the reads with MiXCR, one row per CDR3 protein. The sample consists of 51,000 or so distinct CDR3 sequences, around a fifth of them appearing once. V shed 3 bases and J shed 10 bases, with 7 bases lying between them. Germline V gene data show CDR1 as SGHVS and CDR2 as FNYEAQ. The CDR3 runs 12 residues. The TCR originated in a human donor in good health (CMV status not recorded). Some clones in this sample may be carry-over from other donors' samples. This material consisted of CD8+ T cells from cultured PBMCs, taken from culture after CMV antigen stimulation. The chain is built from TRBV7-6 and TRBJ1-6, with no clear D. CDR3 coding DNA: TGTGCCAGCAGCTTGGAGGGCTCACCCCTCCACTTT. It translates to CASSLEGSPLHF. The variable domain in full, with the rest retrieved from reference TRBV7-6 and TRBJ1-6, is GAGVSQSPRYKVTKRGQDVALRCDPISGHVSLYWYRQALGQGPEFLTYFNYEAQQDKSGLPNDRFSAERPEGSISTLTIQRTEQRDSAMYRCASSLEGSPLHFGNGTRLTVT.